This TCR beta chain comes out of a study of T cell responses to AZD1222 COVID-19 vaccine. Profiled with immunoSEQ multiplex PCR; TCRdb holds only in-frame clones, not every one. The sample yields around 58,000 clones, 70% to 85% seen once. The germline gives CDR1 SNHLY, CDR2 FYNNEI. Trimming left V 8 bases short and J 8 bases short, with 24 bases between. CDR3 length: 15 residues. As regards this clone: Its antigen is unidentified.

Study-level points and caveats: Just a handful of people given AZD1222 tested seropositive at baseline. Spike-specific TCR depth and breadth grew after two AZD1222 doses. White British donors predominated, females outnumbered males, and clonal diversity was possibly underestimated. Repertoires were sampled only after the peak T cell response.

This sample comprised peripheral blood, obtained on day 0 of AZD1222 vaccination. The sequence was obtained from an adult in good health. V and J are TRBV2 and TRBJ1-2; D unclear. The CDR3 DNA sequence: TGTGCCAGCCAAGATAACTCCTTTCACATAGACGGCTACACCTTC. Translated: CASQDNSFHIDGYTF.